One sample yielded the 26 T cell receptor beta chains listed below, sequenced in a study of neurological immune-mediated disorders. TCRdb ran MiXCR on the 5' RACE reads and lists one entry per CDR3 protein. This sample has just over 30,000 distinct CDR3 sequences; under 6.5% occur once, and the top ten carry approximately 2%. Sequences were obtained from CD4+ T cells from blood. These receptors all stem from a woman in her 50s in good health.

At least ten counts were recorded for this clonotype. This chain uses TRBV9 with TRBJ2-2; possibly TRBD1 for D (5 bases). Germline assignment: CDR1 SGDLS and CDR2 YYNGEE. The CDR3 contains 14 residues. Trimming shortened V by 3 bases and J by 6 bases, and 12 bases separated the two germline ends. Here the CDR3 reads CASSEAPGPGELFF. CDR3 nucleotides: TGTGCCAGCAGCGAGGCCCCAGGGCCCGGGGAGCTGTTTTTT.

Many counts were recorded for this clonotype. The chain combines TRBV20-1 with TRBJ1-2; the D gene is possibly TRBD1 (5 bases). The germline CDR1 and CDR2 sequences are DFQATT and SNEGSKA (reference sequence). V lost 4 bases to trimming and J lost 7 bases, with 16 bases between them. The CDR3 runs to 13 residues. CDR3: CSANSLGGSGYTF. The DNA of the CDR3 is TGCAGTGCTAACTCTCTGGGGGGGAGTGGCTACACCTTC.

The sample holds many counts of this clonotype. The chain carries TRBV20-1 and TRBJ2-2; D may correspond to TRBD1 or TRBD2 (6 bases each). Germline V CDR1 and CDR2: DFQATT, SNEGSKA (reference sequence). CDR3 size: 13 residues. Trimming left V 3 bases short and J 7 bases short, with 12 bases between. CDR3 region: CSASRGRVGELFF. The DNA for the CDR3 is TGCAGTGCTAGTCGGGGGCGAGTCGGGGAGCTGTTTTTT.

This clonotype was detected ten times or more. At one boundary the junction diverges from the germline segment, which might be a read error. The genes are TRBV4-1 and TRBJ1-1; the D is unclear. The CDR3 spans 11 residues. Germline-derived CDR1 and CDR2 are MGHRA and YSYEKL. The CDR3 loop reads CASSHADRLLF. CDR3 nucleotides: TGCGCCAGCAGCCATGCCGACCGACTCCTCTTT.

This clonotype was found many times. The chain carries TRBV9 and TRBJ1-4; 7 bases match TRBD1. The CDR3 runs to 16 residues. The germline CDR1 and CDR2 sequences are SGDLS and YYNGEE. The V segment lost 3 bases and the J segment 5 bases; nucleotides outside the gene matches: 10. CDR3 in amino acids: CASSATGDTRNEKLFF. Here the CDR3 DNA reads TGTGCCAGCAGCGCCACAGGGGACACCCGAAATGAAAAACTGTTTTTT.

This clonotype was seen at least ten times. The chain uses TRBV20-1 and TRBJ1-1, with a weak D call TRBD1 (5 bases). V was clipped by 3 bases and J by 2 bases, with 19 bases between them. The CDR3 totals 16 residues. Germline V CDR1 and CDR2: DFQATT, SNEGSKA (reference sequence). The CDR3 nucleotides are TGCAGTGCTAGTGGGCCGGGGCGCAAGAGAAACACTGAAGCTTTCTTT. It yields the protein CSASGPGRKRNTEAFF.

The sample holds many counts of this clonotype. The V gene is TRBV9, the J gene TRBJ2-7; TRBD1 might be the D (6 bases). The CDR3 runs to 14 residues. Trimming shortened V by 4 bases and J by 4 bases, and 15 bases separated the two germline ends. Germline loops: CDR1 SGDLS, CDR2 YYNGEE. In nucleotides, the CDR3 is TGTGCCAGCAGCCAAGATCCCAGGGGTTACGAGCAGTACTTC. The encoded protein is CASSQDPRGYEQYF.

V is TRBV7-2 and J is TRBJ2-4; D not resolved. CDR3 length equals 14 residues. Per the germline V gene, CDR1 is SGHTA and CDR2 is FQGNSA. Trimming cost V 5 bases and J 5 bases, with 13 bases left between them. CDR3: CASSRTSDQNIQYF. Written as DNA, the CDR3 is TGTGCCAGCAGCCGGACGAGCGACCAAAACATTCAGTACTTC.

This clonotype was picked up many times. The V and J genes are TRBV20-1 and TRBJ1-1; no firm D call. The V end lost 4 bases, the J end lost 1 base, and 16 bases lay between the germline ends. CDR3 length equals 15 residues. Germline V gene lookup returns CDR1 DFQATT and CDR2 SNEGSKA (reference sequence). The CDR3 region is CSANSLGWWNTEAFF. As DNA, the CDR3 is TGCAGTGCTAATTCCTTGGGGTGGTGGAACACTGAAGCTTTCTTT.

The CDR3 spells CASSLTLSGGGEQFF. The CDR3 DNA sequence: TGCGCCAGCAGCTTGACCCTCTCAGGGGGGGGTGAGCAGTTCTTC. The chain joins TRBV5-1 to TRBJ2-1, with D perhaps matching TRBD1 or TRBD2 (7 bases each). The CDR3 runs 15 residues. The V gene's germline CDR1 is SGHRS and CDR2 YFSETQ. V lost 1 base and J 9 bases, leaving 17 bases between the germline ends.

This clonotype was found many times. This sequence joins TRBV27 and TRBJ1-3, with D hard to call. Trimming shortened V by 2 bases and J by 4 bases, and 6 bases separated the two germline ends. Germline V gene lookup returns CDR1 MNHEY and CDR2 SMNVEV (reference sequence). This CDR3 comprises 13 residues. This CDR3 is CASSLMEGNTIYF. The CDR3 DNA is TGTGCCAGCAGTTTAATGGAGGGAAACACCATATATTTT.

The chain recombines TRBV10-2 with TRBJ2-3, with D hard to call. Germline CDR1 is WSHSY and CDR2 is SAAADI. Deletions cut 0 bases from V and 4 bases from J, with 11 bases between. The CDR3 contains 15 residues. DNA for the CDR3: TGCGCCAGCAGTGAGTCGACATGGTGCGCAGATACGCAGTATTTT. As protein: CASSESTWCADTQYF.

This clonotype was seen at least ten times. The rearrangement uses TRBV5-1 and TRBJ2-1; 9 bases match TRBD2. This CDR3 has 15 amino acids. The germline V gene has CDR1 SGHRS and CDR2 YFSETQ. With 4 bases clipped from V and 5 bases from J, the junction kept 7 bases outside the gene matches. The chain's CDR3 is CASSPVAGANNEQFF. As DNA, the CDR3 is TGCGCCAGCAGCCCCGTAGCGGGGGCCAACAATGAGCAGTTCTTC. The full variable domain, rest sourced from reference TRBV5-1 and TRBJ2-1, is KAGVTQTPRYLIKTRGQQVTLSCSPISGHRSVSWYQQTPGQGLQFLFEYFSETQRNKGNFPGRFSGRQFSNSRSEMNVSTLELGDSALYLCASSPVAGANNEQFFGPGTRLTVL.

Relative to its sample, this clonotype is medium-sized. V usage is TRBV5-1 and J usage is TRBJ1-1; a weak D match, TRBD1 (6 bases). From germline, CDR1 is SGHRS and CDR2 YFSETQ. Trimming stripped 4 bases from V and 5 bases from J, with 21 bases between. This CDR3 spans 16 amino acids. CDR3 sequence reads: CASSGEAGTTGTEAFF. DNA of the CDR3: TGCGCCAGCAGCGGGGAAGCCGGGACTACAGGGACTGAAGCTTTCTTT.

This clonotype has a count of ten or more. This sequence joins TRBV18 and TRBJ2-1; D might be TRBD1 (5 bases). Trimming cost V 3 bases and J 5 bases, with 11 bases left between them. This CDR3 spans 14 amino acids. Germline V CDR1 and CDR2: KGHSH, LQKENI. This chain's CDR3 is CASSPFDSDNEQFF. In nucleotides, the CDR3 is TGTGCCAGCTCACCCTTTGACAGTGACAATGAGCAGTTCTTC.

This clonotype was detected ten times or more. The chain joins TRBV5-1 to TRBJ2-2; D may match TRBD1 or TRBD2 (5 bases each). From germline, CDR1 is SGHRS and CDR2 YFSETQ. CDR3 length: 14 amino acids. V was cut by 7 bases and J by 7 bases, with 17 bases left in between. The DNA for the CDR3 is TGCGCCAGCTATCCGGGACCCGTCATCGGGGAGCTGTTTTTT. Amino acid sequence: CASYPGPVIGELFF.

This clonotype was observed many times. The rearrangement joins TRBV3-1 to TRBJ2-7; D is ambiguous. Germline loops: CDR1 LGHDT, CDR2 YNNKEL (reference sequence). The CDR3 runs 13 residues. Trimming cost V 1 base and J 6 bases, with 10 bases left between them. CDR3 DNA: TGTGCCAGCAGCCAAGTTCGGAACGGCGAGCAGTACTTC. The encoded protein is CASSQVRNGEQYF.

The CDR3 protein is CASSSGQPQHF. The CDR3 bases are TGTGCCAGCAGCTCCGGACAGCCCCAGCATTTT. The chain uses TRBV7-2 and TRBJ1-5, with D unclear. Germline-derived CDR1 and CDR2 are SGHTA and FQGNSA. Trimming removed 4 bases from V and 7 bases from J, with 5 bases in between. The CDR3 totals 11 residues.

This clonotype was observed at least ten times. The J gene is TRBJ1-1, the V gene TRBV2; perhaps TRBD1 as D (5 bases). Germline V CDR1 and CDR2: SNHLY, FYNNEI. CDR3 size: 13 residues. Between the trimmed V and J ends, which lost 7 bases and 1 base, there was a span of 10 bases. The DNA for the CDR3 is TGTGCCAGCATGGGGGAGAGGAACACTGAAGCTTTCTTT. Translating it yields CASMGERNTEAFF. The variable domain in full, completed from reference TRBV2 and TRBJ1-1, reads EPEVTQTPSHQVTQMGQEVILRCVPISNHLYFYWYRQILGQKVEFLVSFYNNEISEKSEIFDDQFSVERPDGSNFTLKIRSTKLEDSAMYFCASMGERNTEAFFGQGTRLTVV.

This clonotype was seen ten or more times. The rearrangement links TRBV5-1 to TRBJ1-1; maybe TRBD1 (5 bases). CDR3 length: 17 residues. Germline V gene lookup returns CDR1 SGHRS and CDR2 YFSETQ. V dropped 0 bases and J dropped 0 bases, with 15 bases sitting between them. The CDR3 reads CASSLAGGEPMNTEAFF. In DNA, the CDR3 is TGCGCCAGCAGCTTGGCCGGGGGTGAACCTATGAACACTGAAGCTTTCTTT.

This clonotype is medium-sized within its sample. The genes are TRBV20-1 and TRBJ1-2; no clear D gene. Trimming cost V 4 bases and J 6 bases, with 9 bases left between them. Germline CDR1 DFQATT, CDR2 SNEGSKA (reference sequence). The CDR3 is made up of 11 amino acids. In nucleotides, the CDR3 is TGCAGTGCTACCCCAAGGGATGGCTACACCTTC. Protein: CSATPRDGYTF.

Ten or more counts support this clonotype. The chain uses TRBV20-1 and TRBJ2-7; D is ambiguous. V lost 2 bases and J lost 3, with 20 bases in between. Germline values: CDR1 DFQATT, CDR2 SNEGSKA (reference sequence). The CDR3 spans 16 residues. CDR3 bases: TGCAGTGCTAGACCGCTCAGAGGATTTTCCCTCTACGAGCAGTACTTC. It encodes CSARPLRGFSLYEQYF.

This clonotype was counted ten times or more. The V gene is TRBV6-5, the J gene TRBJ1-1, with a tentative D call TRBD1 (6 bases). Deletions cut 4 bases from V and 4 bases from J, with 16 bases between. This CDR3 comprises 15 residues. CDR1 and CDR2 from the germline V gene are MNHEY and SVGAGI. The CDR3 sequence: CASSWQGYGGTEAFF. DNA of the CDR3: TGTGCCAGCAGTTGGCAGGGGTACGGCGGCACTGAAGCTTTCTTT.

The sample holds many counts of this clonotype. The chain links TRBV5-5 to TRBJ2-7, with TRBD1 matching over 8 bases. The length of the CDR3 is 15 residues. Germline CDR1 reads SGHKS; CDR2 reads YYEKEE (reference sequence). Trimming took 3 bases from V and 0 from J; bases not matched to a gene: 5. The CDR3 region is CASSSGDRSSYEQYF. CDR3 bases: TGTGCCAGCAGCTCGGGGGACAGGTCCTCCTACGAGCAGTACTTC.

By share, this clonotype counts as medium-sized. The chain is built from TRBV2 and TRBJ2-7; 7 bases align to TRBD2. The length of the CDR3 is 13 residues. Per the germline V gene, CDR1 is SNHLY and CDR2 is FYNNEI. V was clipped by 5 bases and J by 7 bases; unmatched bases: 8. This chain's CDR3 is CASSSDWGGEQYF. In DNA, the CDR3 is TGTGCCAGCAGTTCGGACTGGGGGGGGGAGCAGTACTTC.

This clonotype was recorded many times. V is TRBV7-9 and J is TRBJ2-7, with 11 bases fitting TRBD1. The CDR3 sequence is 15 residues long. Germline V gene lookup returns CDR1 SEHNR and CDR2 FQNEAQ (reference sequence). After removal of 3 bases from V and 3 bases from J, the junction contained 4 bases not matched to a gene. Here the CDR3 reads CASSFGTGGSYEQYF. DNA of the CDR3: TGTGCCAGCAGCTTCGGGACAGGGGGTAGCTACGAGCAGTACTTC.